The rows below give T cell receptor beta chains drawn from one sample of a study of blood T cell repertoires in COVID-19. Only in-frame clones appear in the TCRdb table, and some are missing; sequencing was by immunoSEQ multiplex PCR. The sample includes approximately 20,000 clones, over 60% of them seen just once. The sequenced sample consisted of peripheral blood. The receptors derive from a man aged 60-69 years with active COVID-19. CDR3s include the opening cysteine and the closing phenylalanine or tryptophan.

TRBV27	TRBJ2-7	CASSYFPSGHSYEQYF
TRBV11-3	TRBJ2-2	CASRRAGGTGELFF
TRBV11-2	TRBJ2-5	CASSLEDRGGETQYF
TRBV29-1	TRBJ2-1	CSVVSARRASSYNEQFF
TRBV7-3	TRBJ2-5	CASSLSGQFQETQYF
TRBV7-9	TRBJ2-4	CASSLIPENIQYF
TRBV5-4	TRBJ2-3	CASTPGGGTSTDTQYF
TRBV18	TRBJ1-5	CASSPPGGLPQHQPQHF
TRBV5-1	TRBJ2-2	CASSLGPDRDTGELFF
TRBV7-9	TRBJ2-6	CASSLDFTFSGANVLTF
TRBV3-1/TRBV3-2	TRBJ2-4	CASTGTGTAKNIQYF
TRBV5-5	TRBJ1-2	CASSFYDLGAPNF
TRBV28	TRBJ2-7	CASSSPTYEQYF
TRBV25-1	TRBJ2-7	CASSERRGGGYEQYF
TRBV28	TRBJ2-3	CASSPTGLAVTDTQYF
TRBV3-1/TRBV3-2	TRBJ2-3	CASGPAGLDTQYF
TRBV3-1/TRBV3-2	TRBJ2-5	CASSLGETQYF
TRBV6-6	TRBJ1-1	CASTRFAMNTEAFF
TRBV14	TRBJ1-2	CASSRGLTNYGYTF
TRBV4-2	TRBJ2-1	CASSQGHLSYNEQFF
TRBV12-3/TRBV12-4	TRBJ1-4	CACHPGENEKLFF
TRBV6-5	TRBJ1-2	CASRPGSVKYGYTF
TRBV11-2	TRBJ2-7	CASLELAAYEQYF
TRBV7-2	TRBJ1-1	CASSLSVQDTEAFF
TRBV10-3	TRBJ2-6	CASGLRQGASGANVLTF
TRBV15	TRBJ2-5	CATSTGLQGTQYF
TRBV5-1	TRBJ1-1	CASSLSAGISEAFF
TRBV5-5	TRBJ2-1	CASSLRLAGASEQFF
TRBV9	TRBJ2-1	CASSAATGGVNNEQFF
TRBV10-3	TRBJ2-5	CAISEPAGVPWETQYF
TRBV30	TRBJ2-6	CAWGSTSGANVLTF
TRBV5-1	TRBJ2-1	CASSLAYSGMSSYNEQFF
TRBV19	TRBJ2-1	CASSPSSFAPNEQFF
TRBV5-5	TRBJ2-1	CASSVLAGASYNEQFF
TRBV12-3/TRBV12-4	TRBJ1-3	CASSPTNTIYF
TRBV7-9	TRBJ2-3	CASSSRGSTDTQYF
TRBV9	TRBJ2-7	CASSPRLAGAHEQYF
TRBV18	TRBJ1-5	CASSSGMDQPQHF
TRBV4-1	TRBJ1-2	CASSPREGEGNYGYTF
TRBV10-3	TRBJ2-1	CAISGGTSGSRMGSEQFF
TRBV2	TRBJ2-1	CASSVASGRAEQFF
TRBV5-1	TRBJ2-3	CASSLAPVSTDTQYF
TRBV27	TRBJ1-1	CASSLSTGETEAFF
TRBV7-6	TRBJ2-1	CASSLEGGGNYNEQFF
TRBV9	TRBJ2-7	CASSPSDGSPSYEQYF